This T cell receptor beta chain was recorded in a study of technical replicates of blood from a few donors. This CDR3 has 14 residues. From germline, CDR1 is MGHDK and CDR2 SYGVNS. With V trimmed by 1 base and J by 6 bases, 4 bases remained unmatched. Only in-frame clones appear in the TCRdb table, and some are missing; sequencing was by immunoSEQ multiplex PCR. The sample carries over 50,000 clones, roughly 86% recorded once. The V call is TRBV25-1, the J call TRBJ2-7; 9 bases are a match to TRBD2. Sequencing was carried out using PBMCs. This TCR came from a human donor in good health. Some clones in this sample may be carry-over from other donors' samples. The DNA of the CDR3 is TGTGCCAGCAGTGAATCGGGACTAGCCGTCGAGCAGTACTTC. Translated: CASSESGLAVEQYF.